The source of this T cell receptor (beta chain) is a study of T cell changes during pregnancy in multiple sclerosis. The CDR3 runs 18 residues. Germline V gene sequence: CDR1 MGHRA, CDR2 YSYEKL. Deletions cut 1 base from V and 2 bases from J, with 19 bases between. Here immunoSEQ multiplex PCR was the method, and the copy in TCRdb shows in-frame clones only, minus some. The data show about 87,000 clones, 85% to 95% seen once. V usage is TRBV4-1 and J usage is TRBJ2-3; weak D call: TRBD2 (5 bases). This receptor was obtained from a female donor in good health, enrolled as a control in a pregnancy study. The specimen comprised peripheral blood, sampled in the third trimester of pregnancy. CDR3 residues: CASSQGDGTRGITDTQYF. The CDR3 DNA is TGCGCCAGCAGCCAAGGCGACGGCACCCGGGGTATCACAGATACGCAGTATTTT.